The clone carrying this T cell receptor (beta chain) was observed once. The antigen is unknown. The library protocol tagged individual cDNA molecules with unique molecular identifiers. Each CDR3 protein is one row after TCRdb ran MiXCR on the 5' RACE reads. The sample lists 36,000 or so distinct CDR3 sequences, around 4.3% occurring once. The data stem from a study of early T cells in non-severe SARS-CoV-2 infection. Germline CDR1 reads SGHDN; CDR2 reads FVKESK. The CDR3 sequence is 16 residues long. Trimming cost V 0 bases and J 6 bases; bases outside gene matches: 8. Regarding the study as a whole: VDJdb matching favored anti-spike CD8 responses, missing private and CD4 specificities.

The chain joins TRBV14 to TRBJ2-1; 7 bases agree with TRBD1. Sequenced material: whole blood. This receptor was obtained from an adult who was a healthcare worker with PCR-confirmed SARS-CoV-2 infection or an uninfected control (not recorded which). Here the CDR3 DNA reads TGTGCCAGCAGCCAAGACCCGGGACAGACCCCCAATGAGCAGTTCTTC. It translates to CASSQDPGQTPNEQFF.